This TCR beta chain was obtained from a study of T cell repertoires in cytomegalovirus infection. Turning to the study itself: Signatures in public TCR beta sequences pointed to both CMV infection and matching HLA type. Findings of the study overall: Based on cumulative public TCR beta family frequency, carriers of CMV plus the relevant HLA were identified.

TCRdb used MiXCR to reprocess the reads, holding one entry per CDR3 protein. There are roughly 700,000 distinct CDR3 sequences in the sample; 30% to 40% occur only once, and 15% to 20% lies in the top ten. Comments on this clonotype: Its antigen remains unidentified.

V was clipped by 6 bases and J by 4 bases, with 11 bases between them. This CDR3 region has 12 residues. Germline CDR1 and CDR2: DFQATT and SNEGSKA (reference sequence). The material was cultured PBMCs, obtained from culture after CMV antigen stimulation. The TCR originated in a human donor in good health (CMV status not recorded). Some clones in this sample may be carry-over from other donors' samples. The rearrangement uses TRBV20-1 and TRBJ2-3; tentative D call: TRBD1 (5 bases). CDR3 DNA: TGCAGTGCCCCCGCAGGGCCAGATACGCAGTATTTT. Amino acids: CSAPAGPDTQYF.